This T cell receptor beta chain was documented in a study of human thymus T cells. Corrective heart surgery yielded resections, and these provided the thymus tissue. V gave up 4 bases and J gave up 5 bases; unmatched junction bases: 4. The CDR3 is 13 amino acids. Per germline, CDR1 SGHTA and CDR2 FQGTGA. Using immunoSEQ multiplex PCR, the repertoire was profiled, and TCRdb retains in-frame clones only, with some absent. The sample contains 86,000 or so clones, just over 95% of which appear only once. The TCR was taken from a boy in the first two years of life with a congenital heart defect but otherwise immunologically healthy. Specimen: thymus tissue. The rearrangement links TRBV7-3 to TRBJ2-5; 7 bases are shared with TRBD1. CDR3 in amino acids: CASSYGTAETQYF. The CDR3 DNA reads as TGTGCCAGCAGCTATGGGACAGCCGAGACCCAGTACTTC.